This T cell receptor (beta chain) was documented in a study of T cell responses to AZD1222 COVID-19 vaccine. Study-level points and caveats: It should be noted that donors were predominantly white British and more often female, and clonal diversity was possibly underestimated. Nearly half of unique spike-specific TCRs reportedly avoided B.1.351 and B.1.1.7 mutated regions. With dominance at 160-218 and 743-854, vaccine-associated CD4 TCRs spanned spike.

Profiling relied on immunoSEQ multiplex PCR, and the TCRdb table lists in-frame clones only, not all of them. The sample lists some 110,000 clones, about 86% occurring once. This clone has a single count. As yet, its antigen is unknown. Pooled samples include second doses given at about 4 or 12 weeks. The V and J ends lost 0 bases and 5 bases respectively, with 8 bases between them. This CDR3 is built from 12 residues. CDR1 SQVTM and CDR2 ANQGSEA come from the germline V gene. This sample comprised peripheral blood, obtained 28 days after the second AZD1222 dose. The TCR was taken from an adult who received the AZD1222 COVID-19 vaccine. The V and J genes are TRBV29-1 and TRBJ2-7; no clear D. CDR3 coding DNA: TGCAGCGTTGAAGACGCCCGCGACGAGCAGTACTTC. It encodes CSVEDARDEQYF.